The T cell receptor beta chain under discussion was sequenced for a study of cytomegalovirus exposure and HLA in healthy donors. Study details: The roughly 700 first-cohort repertoires shared a platform with the 120 validation repertoires, as reported in a later analysis.

Trimming shortened V by 3 bases and J by 10 bases, and 10 bases separated the two germline ends. The CDR3 sequence is 13 residues long. Germline loops: CDR1 PRHDT, CDR2 FYEKMQ (reference sequence). Here immunoSEQ multiplex PCR was the method, and the copy in TCRdb shows in-frame clones only, minus some. Here the sample spans under 300,000 clones, around 90% being singletons. Study-level results: Cytomegalovirus-associated TCR beta chains were listed, numbering some 180.

Turning to this clone: What it recognizes is unknown.

The clonotype was recovered from a woman between 18 and 29 years old in good health and CMV-seronegative. The J gene is TRBJ1-6, the V gene TRBV13; a possible D gene is TRBD1 (5 bases). Specimen: PBMCs. In DNA form, the CDR3 reads TGTGCCAGCAGCTTCCAGGGAAGGTCACCCCTCCACTTT. This codes for CASSFQGRSPLHF.